This passage covers 5 T cell receptor beta chains from one sample sequenced in a study of T cell responses to AZD1222 COVID-19 vaccine. Clones were sequenced by immunoSEQ multiplex PCR, and TCRdb holds only the in-frame ones, with some missing. The sample lists about 100,000 clones; about 93% were seen once. The specimen was peripheral blood, collected on day 0 of AZD1222 vaccination. The source is an adult in good health.

The chain recombines TRBV9 with TRBJ2-1, with unresolved D. CDR1 is SGDLS and CDR2 is YYNGEE in the germline V gene. This CDR3 region has 15 residues. Trimming removed 3 bases from V and 0 bases from J, with 10 bases in between. Here the CDR3 reads CASSAAVISYNEQFF. The CDR3 DNA sequence: TGTGCCAGCAGCGCCGCGGTCATCTCCTACAATGAGCAGTTCTTC.

The chain joins TRBV5-1 to TRBJ1-2, with TRBD1 matching 7 bases. The CDR3 extends over 15 amino acids. With 4 bases clipped from V and 8 bases from J, the junction kept 14 bases outside the gene matches. The germline V gene has CDR1 SGHRS and CDR2 YFSETQ. DNA of the CDR3: TGCGCCAGCAGCGTTGGGACAGACAGGAGTGAAGGCTACACCTTC. Translating gives CASSVGTDRSEGYTF.

The chain employs TRBV28 and TRBJ1-1; 7 bases agree with TRBD1. Germline-derived CDR1 and CDR2 are MDHEN and SYDVKM. CDR3 length: 15 amino acids. V was pared by 6 bases and J by 3 bases, with 10 bases of the junction left unmatched. CDR3 DNA: TGTGCCAGCAGACCCACCGACAGGGTTCACACTGAAGCTTTCTTT. As protein: CASRPTDRVHTEAFF.

The rearrangement links TRBV5-1 to TRBJ1-1; 7 nucleotides line up with TRBD1. J was trimmed by 2 bases and V by 1 base; bases with no gene match: 11. This CDR3 region has 17 residues. Germline lookup yields CDR1 SGHRS and CDR2 YFSETQ. CDR3 in amino acids: CASSLLNRGRVNTEAFF. DNA of the CDR3: TGCGCCAGCAGCTTGCTGAACAGGGGAAGGGTAAACACTGAAGCTTTCTTT.

V and J are TRBV12-3 or TRBV12-4 and TRBJ1-2; 7 nucleotides match TRBD1. There are 13 residues in the CDR3. Trimming took 5 bases from V and 8 from J; bases not matched to a gene: 8. DNA of the CDR3: TGTGCCAGCAGTCCACAGGGGTTTGTCGGCTACACCTTC. Amino acid sequence: CASSPQGFVGYTF.